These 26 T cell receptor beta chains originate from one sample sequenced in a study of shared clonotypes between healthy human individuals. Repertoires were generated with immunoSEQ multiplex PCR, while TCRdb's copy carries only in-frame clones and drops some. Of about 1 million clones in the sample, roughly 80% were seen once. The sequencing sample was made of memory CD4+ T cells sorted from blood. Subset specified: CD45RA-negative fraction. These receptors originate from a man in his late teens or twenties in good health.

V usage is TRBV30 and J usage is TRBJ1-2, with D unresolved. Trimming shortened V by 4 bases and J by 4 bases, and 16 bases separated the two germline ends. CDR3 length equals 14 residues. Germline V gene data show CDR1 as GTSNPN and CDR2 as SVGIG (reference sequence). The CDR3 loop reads CAWKGEVRGYGYTF. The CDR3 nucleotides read TGTGCCTGGAAAGGCGAGGTCAGAGGCTATGGCTACACCTTC.

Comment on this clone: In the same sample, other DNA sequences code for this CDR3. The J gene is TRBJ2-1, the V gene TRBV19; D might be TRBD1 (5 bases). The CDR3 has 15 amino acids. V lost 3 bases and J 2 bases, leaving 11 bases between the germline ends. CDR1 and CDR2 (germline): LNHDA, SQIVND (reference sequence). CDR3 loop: CASSIEGAAYNEQFF. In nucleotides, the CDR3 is TGTGCCAGTAGTATTGAAGGGGCGGCCTACAATGAGCAGTTCTTC.

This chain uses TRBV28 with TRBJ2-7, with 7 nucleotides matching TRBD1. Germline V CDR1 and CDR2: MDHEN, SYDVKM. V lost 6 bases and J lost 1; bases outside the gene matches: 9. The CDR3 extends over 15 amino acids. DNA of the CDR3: TGTGCCAGCAGCCCCGGGACAGAAAGTTCCTACGAGCAGTACTTC. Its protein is CASSPGTESSYEQYF.

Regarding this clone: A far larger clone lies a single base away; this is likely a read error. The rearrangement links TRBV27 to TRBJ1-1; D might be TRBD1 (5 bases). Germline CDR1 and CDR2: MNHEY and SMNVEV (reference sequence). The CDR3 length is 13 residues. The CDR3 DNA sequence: TGTACCAGCAGTTTATGGGGGGAAACTGAAGCTTTCTTT. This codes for CTSSLWGETEAFF.

The CDR3 nucleotides read TGTGCCAGCAGGACGACAGGCCACTATGGCTACACCTTC. This translates into CASRTTGHYGYTF. The chain combines TRBV27 with TRBJ1-2; D perhaps matches TRBD1 (6 bases). There are 13 residues in the CDR3. With 6 bases removed from V and 3 bases from J, the gap between germline ends came to 11 bases. Germline V gene sequence: CDR1 MNHEY, CDR2 SMNVEV (reference sequence).

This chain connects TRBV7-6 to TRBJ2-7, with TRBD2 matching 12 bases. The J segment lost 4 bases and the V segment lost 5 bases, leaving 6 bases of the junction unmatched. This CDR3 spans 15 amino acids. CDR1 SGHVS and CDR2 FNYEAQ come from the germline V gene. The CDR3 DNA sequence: TGTGCCAGCAGCAGCCTAGCGGGGGGGCAATACGAGCAGTACTTC. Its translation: CASSSLAGGQYEQYF.

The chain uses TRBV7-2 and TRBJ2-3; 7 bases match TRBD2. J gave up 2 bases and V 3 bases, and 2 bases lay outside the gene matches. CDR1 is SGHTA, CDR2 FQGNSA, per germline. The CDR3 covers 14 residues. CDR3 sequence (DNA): TGTGCCAGCAGCTTCAGCGGGGCCACAGATACGCAGTATTTT. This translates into CASSFSGATDTQYF.

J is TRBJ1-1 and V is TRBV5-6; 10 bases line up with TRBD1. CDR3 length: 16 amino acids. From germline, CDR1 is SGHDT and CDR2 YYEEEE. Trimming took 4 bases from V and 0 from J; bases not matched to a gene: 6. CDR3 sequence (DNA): TGTGCCAGCAGCCCCGACAGGGGGCGTCTGAACACTGAAGCTTTCTTT. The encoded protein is CASSPDRGRLNTEAFF.

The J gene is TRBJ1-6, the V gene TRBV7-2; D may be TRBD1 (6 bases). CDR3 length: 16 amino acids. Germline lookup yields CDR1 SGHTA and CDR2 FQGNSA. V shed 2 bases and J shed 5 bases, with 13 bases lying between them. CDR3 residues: CASSLKGQGNNSPLHF. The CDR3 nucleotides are TGTGCCAGCAGCTTAAAGGGGCAGGGGAATAATTCACCCCTCCACTTT.

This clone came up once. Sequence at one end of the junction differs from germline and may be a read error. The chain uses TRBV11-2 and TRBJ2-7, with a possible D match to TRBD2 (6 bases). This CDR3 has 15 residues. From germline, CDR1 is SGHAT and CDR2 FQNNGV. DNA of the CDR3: TGTGCCAGCAGCACACGCTCGACTAGTTTCTACGAGCAGCACTTC. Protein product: CASSTRSTSFYEQHF.

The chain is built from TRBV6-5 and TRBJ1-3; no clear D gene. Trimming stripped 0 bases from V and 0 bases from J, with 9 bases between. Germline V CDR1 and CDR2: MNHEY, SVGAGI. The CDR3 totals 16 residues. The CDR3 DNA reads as TGTGCCAGCAGTTACTCTGCCCACTTCTCTGGAAACACCATATATTTT. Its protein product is CASSYSAHFSGNTIYF.

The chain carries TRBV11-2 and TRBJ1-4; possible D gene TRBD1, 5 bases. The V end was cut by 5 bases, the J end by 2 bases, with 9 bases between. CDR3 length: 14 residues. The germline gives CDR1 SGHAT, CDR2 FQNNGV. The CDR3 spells CASSLGRTNEKLFF. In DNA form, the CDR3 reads TGTGCCAGCAGCCTGGGACGGACTAATGAAAAACTGTTTTTT.

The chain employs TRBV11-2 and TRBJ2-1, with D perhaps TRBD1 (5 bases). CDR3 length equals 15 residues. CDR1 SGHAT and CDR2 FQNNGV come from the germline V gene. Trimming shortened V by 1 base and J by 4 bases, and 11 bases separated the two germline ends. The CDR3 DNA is TGTGCCAGCAGCTTAGTGGGCAGGGCGTACAATGAGCAGTTCTTC. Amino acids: CASSLVGRAYNEQFF.

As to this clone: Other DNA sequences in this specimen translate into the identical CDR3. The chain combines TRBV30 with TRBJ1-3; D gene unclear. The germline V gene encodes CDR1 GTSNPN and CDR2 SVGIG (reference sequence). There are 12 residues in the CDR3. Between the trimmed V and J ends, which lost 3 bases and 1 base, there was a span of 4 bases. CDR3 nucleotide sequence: TGTGCCTGGAGAGCTTCTGGAAACACCATATATTTT. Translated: CAWRASGNTIYF.

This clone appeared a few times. DNA of the CDR3: TGTGCCAGCAGTATACTGGTAGGGGCCAATGGCTACACCTTC. This translates into CASSILVGANGYTF. This chain connects TRBV28 to TRBJ1-2; possibly TRBD1 for D (5 bases). CDR1 MDHEN and CDR2 SYDVKM come from the germline V gene. The CDR3 spans 14 residues. V lost 5 bases, J lost 6 bases, and 16 bases lay in between.

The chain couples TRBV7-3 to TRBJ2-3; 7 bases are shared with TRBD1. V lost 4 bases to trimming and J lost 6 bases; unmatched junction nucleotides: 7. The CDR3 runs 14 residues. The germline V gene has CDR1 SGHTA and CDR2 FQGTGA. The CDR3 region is CASSSGTVRDTQYF. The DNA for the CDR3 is TGTGCCAGCAGCTCTGGGACAGTCAGGGATACGCAGTATTTT.

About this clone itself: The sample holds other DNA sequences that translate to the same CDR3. In nucleotides, the CDR3 is TGCGCCAGCAGCCCGGATCCGGGACAGTACTACGAGCAGTACTTC. Translated: CASSPDPGQYYEQYF. The chain couples TRBV5-1 to TRBJ2-7, with 7 bases aligning to TRBD1. With V trimmed by 4 bases and J by 3 bases, 10 bases remained unmatched. The CDR3 spans 15 residues. The V gene's germline CDR1 is SGHRS and CDR2 YFSETQ. The whole variable domain, remainder taken from reference TRBV5-1 and TRBJ2-7, is KAGVTQTPRYLIKTRGQQVTLSCSPISGHRSVSWYQQTPGQGLQFLFEYFSETQRNKGNFPGRFSGRQFSNSRSEMNVSTLELGDSALYLCASSPDPGQYYEQYFGPGTRLTVT.

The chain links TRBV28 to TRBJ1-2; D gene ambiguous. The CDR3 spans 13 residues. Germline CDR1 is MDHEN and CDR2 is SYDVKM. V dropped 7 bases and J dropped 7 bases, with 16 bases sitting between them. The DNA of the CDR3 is TGTGCCAGCACCCCCCAGTCTAGGCCTGGCTACACCTTC. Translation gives CASTPQSRPGYTF.

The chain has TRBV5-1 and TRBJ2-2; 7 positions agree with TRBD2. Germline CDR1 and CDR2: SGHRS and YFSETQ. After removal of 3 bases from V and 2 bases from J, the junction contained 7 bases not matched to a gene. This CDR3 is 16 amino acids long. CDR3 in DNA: TGCGCCAGCAGCTCCCTAGCGGTCGCTAACACCGGGGAGCTGTTTTTT. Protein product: CASSSLAVANTGELFF.

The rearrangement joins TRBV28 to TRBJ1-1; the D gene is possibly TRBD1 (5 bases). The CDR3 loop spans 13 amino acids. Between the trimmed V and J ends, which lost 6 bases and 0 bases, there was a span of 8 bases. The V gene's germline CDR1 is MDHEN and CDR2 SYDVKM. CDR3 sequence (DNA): TGTGCCAGCAGGAGGACAATGAACACTGAAGCTTTCTTT. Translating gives CASRRTMNTEAFF.

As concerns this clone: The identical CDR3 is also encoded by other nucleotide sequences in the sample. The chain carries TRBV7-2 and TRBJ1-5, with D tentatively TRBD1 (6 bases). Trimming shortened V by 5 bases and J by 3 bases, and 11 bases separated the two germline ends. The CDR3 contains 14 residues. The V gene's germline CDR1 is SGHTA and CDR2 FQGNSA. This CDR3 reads CASSPTGYNQPQHF. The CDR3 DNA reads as TGTGCCAGCAGCCCTACAGGGTACAATCAGCCCCAGCATTTT.

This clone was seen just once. CDR3 region: CASSPQFSVSTDTQYF. The DNA of the CDR3 is TGTGCCAGCAGCCCCCAGTTTTCAGTCAGCACAGATACGCAGTATTTT. The V gene is TRBV9, the J gene TRBJ2-3; D remains unclear. This CDR3 spans 16 amino acids. The ends were cut back, 4 bases at V and 0 bases at J, with 15 bases in the middle. The germline CDR1 and CDR2 sequences are SGDLS and YYNGEE.

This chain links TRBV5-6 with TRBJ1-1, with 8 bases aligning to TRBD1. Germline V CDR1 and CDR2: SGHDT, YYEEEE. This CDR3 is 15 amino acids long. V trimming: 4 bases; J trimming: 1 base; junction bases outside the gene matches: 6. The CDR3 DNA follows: TGTGCCAGCAGCGATACCGGGACAGGGAACACTGAAGCTTTCTTT. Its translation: CASSDTGTGNTEAFF.

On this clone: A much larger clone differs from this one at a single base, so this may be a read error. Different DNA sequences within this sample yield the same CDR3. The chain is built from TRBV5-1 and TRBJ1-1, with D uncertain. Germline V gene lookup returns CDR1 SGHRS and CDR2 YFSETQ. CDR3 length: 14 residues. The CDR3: CASSLVQRNTEAFF. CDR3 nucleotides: TGTGCCAGCAGCTTGGTCCAGAGAAACACTGAAGCTTTCTTT.

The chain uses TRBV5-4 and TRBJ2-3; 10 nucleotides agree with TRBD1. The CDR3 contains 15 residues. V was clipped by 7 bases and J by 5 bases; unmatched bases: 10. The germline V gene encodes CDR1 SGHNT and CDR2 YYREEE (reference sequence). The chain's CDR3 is CASLGQGEGRDTQYF. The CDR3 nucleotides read TGTGCCAGCCTTGGACAGGGGGAAGGTAGAGATACGCAGTATTTT.

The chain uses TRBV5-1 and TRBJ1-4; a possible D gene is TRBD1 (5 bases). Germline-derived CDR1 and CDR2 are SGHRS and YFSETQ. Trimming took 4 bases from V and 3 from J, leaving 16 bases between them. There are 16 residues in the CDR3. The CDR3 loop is CASSITSGMANEKLFF. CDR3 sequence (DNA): TGCGCCAGCAGCATCACTTCAGGGATGGCTAATGAAAAACTGTTTTTT.